The 18 T cell receptor beta chains presented below share a single source sample, sequenced in a study of blood T cell repertoires in COVID-19. Libraries were prepared by immunoSEQ multiplex PCR; TCRdb keeps only in-frame clonotypes and omits some of them. The sample has 50,000 or so clones, more than 90% seen once. The sequenced material came from peripheral blood. These receptors were obtained from a human donor in a cohort sampled during active COVID-19.

The genes are TRBV5-6 and TRBJ2-5; 10 bases agree with TRBD2. Unmatched junction bases numbered 5, after V lost 2 bases and J lost 4 bases. The germline CDR1 and CDR2 sequences are SGHDT and YYEEEE. The CDR3 runs 15 residues. CDR3 region: CASSFSSGGGETQYF. The DNA of the CDR3 is TGTGCCAGCAGCTTTTCTAGCGGGGGAGGAGAGACCCAGTACTTC. Supplemented by reference TRBV5-6 and TRBJ2-5, the full variable domain reads DAGVTQSPTHLIKTRGQQVTLRCSPKSGHDTVSWYQQALGQGPQFIFQYYEEEERQRGNFPDRFSGHQFPNYSSELNVNALLLGDSALYLCASSFSSGGGETQYFGPGTRLLVL.

This clone was counted a single time. The chain recombines TRBV24-1 with TRBJ2-5; maybe TRBD2 (7 bases). The CDR3 loop spans 15 amino acids. Germline values: CDR1 KGHDR, CDR2 SFDVKD. V was clipped by 4 bases and J by 5 bases, with 16 bases between them. CDR3 sequence: CATSDFGGGRETQYF. The CDR3 DNA sequence: TGTGCCACCAGTGACTTTGGGGGGGGCAGGGAGACCCAGTACTTC.

The chain joins TRBV5-5 to TRBJ2-7, with TRBD1 as a possible D gene (7 bases). The CDR3 is 15 amino acids. V was shortened by 1 base and J by 3 bases, with 14 bases between the two germline ends. Per the germline V gene, CDR1 is SGHKS and CDR2 is YYEKEE (reference sequence). CDR3 region: CASSLTRQGLYEQYV. As DNA, the CDR3 is TGTGCCAGCAGCTTGACGCGACAGGGACTCTACGAGCAGTACGTC.

This clone was seen more than once but under ten times. The chain recombines TRBV11-3 with TRBJ2-7; D not resolved. The V gene's germline CDR1 is SGHNT and CDR2 YENEEA. Trimming cost V 0 bases and J 1 base, with 13 bases left between them. This CDR3 comprises 16 residues. The chain's CDR3 is CASSLDETNPSYEQYV. In nucleotides, the CDR3 is TGTGCCAGCAGCTTAGATGAAACTAATCCTTCCTACGAGCAGTACGTC.

The J gene is TRBJ2-3, the V gene TRBV9; TRBD2 matches 8 bases. Trimming took 1 base from V and 5 from J; bases not matched to a gene: 9. Germline V lookup: CDR1 SGDLS, CDR2 YYNGEE. The CDR3 is 16 residues long. DNA for the CDR3: TGTGCCAGCAGCGTATCTGGAGCGGGAGATATAGATACGCAGTATTTT. It yields the protein CASSVSGAGDIDTQYF.

The V gene is TRBV7-6, the J gene TRBJ1-6, with a tentative D call TRBD1 (6 bases). With 1 base removed from V and 8 bases from J, the gap between germline ends came to 12 bases. The CDR3 contains 15 residues. Germline lookup yields CDR1 SGHVS and CDR2 FNYEAQ. The CDR3, as DNA: TGTGCCAGCAGCTTAGTCGCGTCAGGGGATTCACCCCTCCACTTT. It translates to CASSLVASGDSPLHF.

J is TRBJ2-7 and V is TRBV11-2, with D possibly TRBD2 on 6 matching bases. Germline V CDR1 and CDR2: SGHAT, FQNNGV. This CDR3 has 15 amino acids. Trimming left V 2 bases short and J 1 base short, with 12 bases between. CDR3 in amino acids: CASSLRTTKSYEQYF. As DNA, the CDR3 is TGTGCCAGCAGCTTAAGGACTACGAAATCCTACGAGCAGTACTTC.

The V and J genes are TRBV5-1 and TRBJ1-6, with 7 bases that match TRBD1. Looked up from germline, CDR1 is SGHRS and CDR2 is YFSETQ. The CDR3 has 16 amino acids. Trimming removed 0 bases from V and 7 bases from J; junction bases left unmatched: 7. In DNA form, the CDR3 reads TGCGCCAGCAGCTTGGAGGGGGCTCTCGGAAATTCACCCCTCCACTTT. Protein product: CASSLEGALGNSPLHF.

The chain carries TRBV11-2 and TRBJ1-1, with 7 bases aligning to TRBD1. V gave up 2 bases and J gave up 14 bases; unmatched junction bases: 20. This CDR3 is 16 amino acids long. Germline V gene data show CDR1 as SGHAT and CDR2 as FQNNGV. The CDR3 reads CASSLKITGDNFQPFF. The DNA for the CDR3 is TGTGCCAGCAGCTTAAAGATAACAGGGGACAATTTCCAGCCGTTCTTT.

The chain has TRBV10-3 and TRBJ2-5, with 8 bases matching TRBD2. The V segment lost 3 bases and the J segment 3 bases; nucleotides outside the gene matches: 6. The CDR3 extends over 15 amino acids. Germline CDR1 ENHRY, CDR2 SYGVKD. This CDR3 reads CAISDSRGGKETQYF. As DNA, the CDR3 is TGTGCCATCAGTGATTCACGGGGGGGGAAAGAGACCCAGTACTTC.

This sequence joins TRBV5-4 and TRBJ2-3; D might be TRBD1 (5 bases). Germline CDR1 is SGHNT and CDR2 is YYREEE (reference sequence). The CDR3 sequence is 14 residues long. V was trimmed by 2 bases and J by 3 bases, leaving 10 bases between them. CDR3 amino acids: CASSFRTNTDTQYF. CDR3 DNA: TGTGCCAGCAGCTTTCGGACAAATACAGATACGCAGTATTTT.

This sequence joins TRBV7-8 and TRBJ2-7; D possibly corresponds to TRBD1 (6 bases). In germline, CDR1 is SGHVS, CDR2 FQNEAQ. The CDR3 has 16 residues. V lost 5 bases to trimming and J lost 3 bases, with 20 bases between them. The chain's CDR3 is CASSRRTGTSVYEQYF. The CDR3 nucleotides are TGTGCCAGCAGCCGCCGAACCGGGACATCCGTCTACGAGCAGTACTTC.

The chain is built from TRBV29-1 and TRBJ2-3; D perhaps matches TRBD1 (6 bases). Trimming pared 2 bases from V and 9 bases from J, leaving 12 bases between. CDR1 and CDR2 from the germline V gene are SQVTM and ANQGSEA. The CDR3 runs 12 residues. In DNA, the CDR3 is TGCAGCGTTGAACCCGGGACACCAACGCAGTATTTT. Protein product: CSVEPGTPTQYF.

The CDR3 DNA sequence: TGTGCCAGCTCACCACCACGCAGGGTTGAGCAGTTCTTC. This codes for CASSPPRRVEQFF. The V call is TRBV18, the J call TRBJ2-1, with D perhaps matching TRBD1 (5 bases). CDR3 length: 13 residues. The germline V and J ends were trimmed by 0 bases and 9 bases, with 9 bases remaining between them. Germline lookup yields CDR1 KGHSH and CDR2 LQKENI. The full variable domain, rest sourced from reference TRBV18 and TRBJ2-1, is NAGVMQNPRHLVRRRGQEARLRCSPMKGHSHVYWYRQLPEEGLKFMVYLQKENIIDESGMPKERFSAEFPKEGPSILRIQQVVRGDSAAYFCASSPPRRVEQFFGPGTRLTVL.

V gene TRBV29-1 combines with J gene TRBJ2-5; TRBD2 matches at 11 bases. The germline V gene encodes CDR1 SQVTM and CDR2 ANQGSEA. The junction had 2 bases not matched to a gene; V was cut back by 6 bases and J by 5 bases. The CDR3 loop spans 12 amino acids. The CDR3 loop reads CSVIAGGETQYF. The CDR3 bases are TGCAGCGTCATAGCGGGAGGGGAGACCCAGTACTTC.

In its sample, this clone was seen once. This sequence joins TRBV11-2 and TRBJ2-1, with 9 bases identical to TRBD1. CDR1 and CDR2 from the germline V gene are SGHAT and FQNNGV. The CDR3 sequence is 15 residues long. Unmatched junction bases numbered 4, after V lost 4 bases and J lost 3 bases. This chain's CDR3 is CASSSDRGVYNEQFF. Here the CDR3 DNA reads TGTGCCAGCAGCTCGGACAGGGGCGTCTACAATGAGCAGTTCTTC.

V gene TRBV19 combines with J gene TRBJ2-4, with 12 bases fitting TRBD2. After removal of 2 bases from V and 0 bases from J, the junction contained 8 bases not matched to a gene. This CDR3 region has 19 residues. The germline V gene encodes CDR1 LNHDA and CDR2 SQIVND (reference sequence). The CDR3 nucleotides read TGTGCCAGTAGTATATTGGGGCTAGCGGGAGGGATAGCCAAAAACATTCAGTACTTC. This translates into CASSILGLAGGIAKNIQYF.

This chain uses TRBV6-5 with TRBJ2-7; tentative D call: TRBD2 (6 bases). CDR3 length equals 15 residues. CDR1 is MNHEY, CDR2 SVGAGI, per germline. The V and J ends lost 7 bases and 2 bases respectively, with 18 bases between them. The CDR3 loop is CASMGLEQGAYEQYF. CDR3 DNA sequence: TGTGCCAGCATGGGACTTGAGCAAGGAGCCTACGAGCAGTACTTC.